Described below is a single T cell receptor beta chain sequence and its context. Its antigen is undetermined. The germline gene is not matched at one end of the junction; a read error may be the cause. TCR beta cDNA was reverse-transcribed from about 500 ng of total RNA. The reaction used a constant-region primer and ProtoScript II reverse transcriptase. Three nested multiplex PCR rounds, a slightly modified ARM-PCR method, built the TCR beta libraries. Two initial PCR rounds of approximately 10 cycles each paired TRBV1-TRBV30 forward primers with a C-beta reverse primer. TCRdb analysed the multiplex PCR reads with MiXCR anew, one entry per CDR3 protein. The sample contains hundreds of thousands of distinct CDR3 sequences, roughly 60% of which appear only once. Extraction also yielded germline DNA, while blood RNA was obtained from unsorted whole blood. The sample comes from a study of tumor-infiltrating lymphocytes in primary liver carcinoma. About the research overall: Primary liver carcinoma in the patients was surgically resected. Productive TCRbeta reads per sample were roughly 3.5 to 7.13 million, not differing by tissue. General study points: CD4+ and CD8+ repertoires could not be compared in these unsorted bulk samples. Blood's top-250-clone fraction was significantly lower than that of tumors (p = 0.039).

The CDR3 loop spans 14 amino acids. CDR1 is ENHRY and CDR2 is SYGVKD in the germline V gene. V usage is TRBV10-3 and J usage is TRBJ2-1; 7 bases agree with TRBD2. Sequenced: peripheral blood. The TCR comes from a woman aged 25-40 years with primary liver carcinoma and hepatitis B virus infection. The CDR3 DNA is TGTGCCATCAGTGGGGTCAGCGGGAACAATGAGCTGTTCTTC. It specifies CAISGVSGNNELFF.